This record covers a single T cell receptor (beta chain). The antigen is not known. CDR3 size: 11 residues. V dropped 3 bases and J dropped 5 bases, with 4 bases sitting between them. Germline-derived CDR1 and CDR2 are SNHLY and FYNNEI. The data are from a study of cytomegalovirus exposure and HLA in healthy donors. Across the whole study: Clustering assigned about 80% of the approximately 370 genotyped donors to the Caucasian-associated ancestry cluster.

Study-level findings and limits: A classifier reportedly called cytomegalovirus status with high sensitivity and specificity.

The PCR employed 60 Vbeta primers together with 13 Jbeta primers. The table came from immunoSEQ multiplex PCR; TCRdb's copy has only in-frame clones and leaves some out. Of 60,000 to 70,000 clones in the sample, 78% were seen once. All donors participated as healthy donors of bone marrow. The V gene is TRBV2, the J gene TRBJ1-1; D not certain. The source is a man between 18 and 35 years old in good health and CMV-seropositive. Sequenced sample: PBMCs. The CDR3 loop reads CASSETTEAFF. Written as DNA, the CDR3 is TGTGCCAGCAGTGAGACAACTGAAGCTTTCTTT.